The clone carrying this T cell receptor beta chain was picked up a small number of times. This sample is part of a study of blood T cell repertoires in COVID-19. The wider study: PBMCs, B-cell-depleted T cells, or T cells were the source of the cDNA or gDNA that made up the material.

Per the germline V gene, CDR1 is SGDLS and CDR2 is YYNGEE. This CDR3 comprises 17 residues. The ends lost 2 bases at V and 0 bases at J; junction bases unmatched: 9. This table comes from immunoSEQ multiplex PCR, and its TCRdb copy is limited to in-frame clones, with some not included. Of 40,000 to 65,000 clones listed, 65% to 80% were seen once; the top ten hold about 16%. Material for sequencing was peripheral blood. The V gene is TRBV9, the J gene TRBJ2-3, with 7 bases identical to TRBD2. The sequence was collected from a human donor with active or convalescent COVID-19. The donor label of this sample is uncertain. For the CDR3, the DNA is TGTGCCAGCAGCGTGGGACCGGGGGGTCGTAGCACAGATACGCAGTATTTT. Its translation: CASSVGPGGRSTDTQYF.